Listed below are T cell receptor beta chains from one sample, sequenced in a study of T cell changes during pregnancy in multiple sclerosis. TCRdb's table, derived via immunoSEQ multiplex PCR, lists solely in-frame clones and lacks some. The sample lists over 55,000 clones; approximately 87% were seen once. The sample comprised peripheral blood from another person, used as feeder cells. The receptors were gathered from a human donor whose cells served as feeder cells for cultures in a pregnancy study. The CDR3 runs from the conserved cysteine through the conserved F or W. Fields, in order: clone size, D gene, V gene, J gene, CDR3 protein, CDR3 DNA. D genes are given only for firm matches. Size values are once, few and many counts, or a class for expanded clones, and some rows have none.

clone size: NA; D gene: NA; V gene: TRBV21-1; J gene: TRBJ1-3; CDR3 protein: CASSRQVLQHARNTIYF; CDR3 DNA: TGTGCCAGCAGCAGGCAAGTACTACAACACGCACGAAACACCATATATTTT
clone size: NA; D gene: NA; V gene: TRBV7-2; J gene: TRBJ2-1; CDR3 protein: CASSFGYYYNEQFF; CDR3 DNA: TGTGCCAGCAGCTTTGGGTATTACTACAATGAGCAGTTCTTC
clone size: NA; D gene: NA; V gene: TRBV6-1; J gene: TRBJ1-2; CDR3 protein: CASSESRGRGYANYGYTF; CDR3 DNA: TGTGCCAGCAGTGAATCTAGGGGAAGGGGTTACGCTAACTATGGCTACACCTTC
clone size: NA; D gene: TRBD1; V gene: TRBV11-3; J gene: TRBJ1-1; CDR3 protein: CASSLQGETEAFF; CDR3 DNA: TGTGCCAGCAGCCTACAGGGGGAAACTGAAGCTTTCTTT
clone size: NA; D gene: TRBD2; V gene: TRBV28; J gene: TRBJ2-5; CDR3 protein: CASSTPTSGEKETQYF; CDR3 DNA: TGTGCCAGCAGTACACCGACTAGCGGGGAAAAAGAGACCCAGTACTTC
clone size: NA; D gene: NA; V gene: TRBV4-1; J gene: TRBJ1-3; CDR3 protein: CASSLVSEMGGRSGNTIYF; CDR3 DNA: TGCGCCAGCAGCCTCGTATCGGAGATGGGGGGCCGCTCTGGAAACACCATATATTTT
clone size: NA; D gene: NA; V gene: TRBV4-2; J gene: TRBJ1-1; CDR3 protein: CATRRDKRTEAFF; CDR3 DNA: TGTGCCACCAGGAGGGACAAGAGGACTGAAGCTTTCTTT
clone size: NA; D gene: TRBD1; V gene: TRBV7-2; J gene: TRBJ2-3; CDR3 protein: CASSFLGQGTADTQYF; CDR3 DNA: TGTGCCAGCAGCTTCCTAGGACAGGGGACGGCAGATACGCAGTATTTT
clone size: NA; D gene: NA; V gene: TRBV7-9; J gene: TRBJ1-2; CDR3 protein: CASSLVGDYGYTF; CDR3 DNA: TGTGCCAGCAGCTTAGTGGGGGACTATGGCTACACCTTC
clone size: NA; D gene: NA; V gene: TRBV7-2; J gene: TRBJ1-1; CDR3 protein: CASKWGGTLEAFF; CDR3 DNA: TGTGCCAGCAAGTGGGGGGGAACACTCGAAGCTTTCTTT
clone size: NA; D gene: NA; V gene: TRBV28; J gene: TRBJ2-7; CDR3 protein: CASSQSYEQYF; CDR3 DNA: TGTGCCAGCAGTCAATCCTACGAGCAGTACTTC
clone size: few; D gene: NA; V gene: TRBV6-5; J gene: TRBJ2-7; CDR3 protein: CASTRGPEGEQYF; CDR3 DNA: TGTGCCAGCACGAGAGGGCCGGAGGGGGAGCAGTACTTC
clone size: NA; D gene: NA; V gene: TRBV6-8; J gene: TRBJ1-3; CDR3 protein: CASSWTVSGNTIYF; CDR3 DNA: TGTGCCAGCAGTTGGACAGTCTCTGGAAACACCATATATTTT
clone size: NA; D gene: NA; V gene: TRBV6-8; J gene: TRBJ2-1; CDR3 protein: CASPGAGRINEQFF; CDR3 DNA: TGTGCCAGCCCTGGGGCAGGGCGGATCAATGAGCAGTTCTTC
clone size: NA; D gene: NA; V gene: TRBV18; J gene: TRBJ2-7; CDR3 protein: CASSPLTAKGAYEQYF; CDR3 DNA: TGTGCCAGCTCACCTTTGACAGCCAAAGGAGCCTACGAGCAGTACTTC